In this sample, the clone carrying this TCR beta chain turned up many times. Its antigen is not identified. This sample was taken from a study of beta chain features in type 1 diabetes. Sequenced material consisted of expressed TCRB transcripts (all of the isolated RNA was reverse transcribed). Data came from immunoSEQ multiplex PCR; TCRdb stores just in-frame clones and leaves some out. The sample includes under 350,000 clones, about 7.8% seen only once; the top ten take more than 0.9%. Broader study findings: Shorter TCRB CDR3s, moderately but significantly so, marked every one of the four CD4+ subsets in Type 1 diabetes patients.

The germline CDR1 and CDR2 sequences are LNHDA and SQIVND (reference sequence). The CDR3 has 14 amino acids. V was pared by 4 bases and J by 5 bases, with 15 bases between. The receptor comes from a woman aged 18-29 years in good health. J is TRBJ2-7 and V is TRBV19; tentatively, D is TRBD1 (5 bases). Source material: central memory CD4+ T cells from blood. The CDR3 DNA sequence: TGTGCCAGTAGTAGCAGGGTGGGTCGCGACGAGCAGTACTTC. It yields the protein CASSSRVGRDEQYF.